The rows below give T cell receptor beta chains drawn from one sample of a study of blood T cells in healthy people across ages. TCRdb reprocessed the 5' RACE reads via MiXCR and lists one record per CDR3 protein. The sample contains 800,000 to 950,000 distinct CDR3 sequences, around 36% of which appear only once. The sequenced sample was blood. The receptor source for this set is a man aged 18 to 29 in good health. Both conserved end residues are part of each CDR3. Each record gives: clone size, V gene, CDR3 length, D gene, J gene, CDR3 protein, CDR3 DNA. The D gene is left open where the match is weak. Size is omitted from some rows. Given values are once, few, many or a class for expanded clones.

clone size: few; V gene: TRBV20-1; CDR3 length: 12; D gene: -; J gene: TRBJ2-2; CDR3 protein: CSAGLTTGELFF; CDR3 DNA: TGCAGTGCGGGGCTTACCACCGGGGAGCTGTTTTTT
clone size: few; V gene: TRBV12-3/TRBV12-4; CDR3 length: 13; D gene: -; J gene: TRBJ1-2; CDR3 protein: CADHIPGLYGYTF; CDR3 DNA: TGTGCCGATCATATTCCGGGACTCTATGGCTACACCTTC
clone size: few; V gene: TRBV12-3/TRBV12-4; CDR3 length: 14; D gene: -; J gene: TRBJ1-3; CDR3 protein: CASSPSGSGNTIYF; CDR3 DNA: TGTGCCAGCAGCCCCTCGGGATCTGGAAACACCATATATTTT
clone size: -; V gene: TRBV12-3/TRBV12-4; CDR3 length: 13; D gene: -; J gene: TRBJ1-1; CDR3 protein: CASSRTDSTEAFF; CDR3 DNA: TGTGCCAGCAGCCGGACAGATAGCACTGAAGCTTTCTTT
clone size: many; V gene: TRBV12-3/TRBV12-4; CDR3 length: 16; D gene: -; J gene: TRBJ2-1; CDR3 protein: CASSFRARGQYNEQFF; CDR3 DNA: TGTGCCAGCAGTTTCCGTGCGCGCGGCCAGTACAATGAGCAGTTCTTC
clone size: -; V gene: TRBV20-1; CDR3 length: 13; D gene: -; J gene: TRBJ2-7; CDR3 protein: CSAAGGPSYEQYF; CDR3 DNA: TGCAGTGCCGCCGGGGGGCCCTCCTACGAGCAGTACTTC
clone size: many; V gene: TRBV4-3; CDR3 length: 15; D gene: -; J gene: TRBJ2-7; CDR3 protein: CASSPTPGATYEQYF; CDR3 DNA: TGCGCCAGCAGCCCAACCCCAGGAGCCACCTACGAGCAGTACTTC
clone size: few; V gene: TRBV12-3/TRBV12-4; CDR3 length: 12; D gene: -; J gene: TRBJ1-5; CDR3 protein: CASSFFSQPQHF; CDR3 DNA: TGTGCCAGCAGTTTTTTTAGTCAGCCCCAGCATTTT
clone size: few; V gene: TRBV4-1; CDR3 length: 14; D gene: -; J gene: TRBJ2-3; CDR3 protein: CSNSQGTSTDTQYF; CDR3 DNA: TGCTCCAACAGCCAAGGGACTAGCACAGATACGCAGTATTTT
clone size: -; V gene: TRBV2; CDR3 length: 13; D gene: -; J gene: TRBJ2-7; CDR3 protein: CASSELTGPEQYF; CDR3 DNA: TGTGCCAGCAGTGAACTGACAGGACCGGAGCAGTACTTC
clone size: -; V gene: TRBV29-1; CDR3 length: 14; D gene: -; J gene: TRBJ1-2; CDR3 protein: CSVPLMGSGGGYTF; CDR3 DNA: TGCAGCGTACCATTAATGGGGAGTGGGGGTGGCTACACCTTC
clone size: -; V gene: TRBV12-3/TRBV12-4; CDR3 length: 15; D gene: TRBD2; J gene: TRBJ2-1; CDR3 protein: CASSLSSAGDNEQFF; CDR3 DNA: TGTGCCAGCAGTTTATCTTCGGCGGGGGACAATGAGCAGTTCTTC
clone size: -; V gene: TRBV27; CDR3 length: 18; D gene: TRBD1; J gene: TRBJ2-7; CDR3 protein: CASSPNSGQGGISYEQYF; CDR3 DNA: TGTGCCAGCAGTCCAAACTCCGGACAGGGCGGGATCTCCTACGAGCAGTACTTC
clone size: few; V gene: TRBV12-3/TRBV12-4; CDR3 length: 12; D gene: -; J gene: TRBJ2-4; CDR3 protein: CASGKTKNIQYF; CDR3 DNA: TGTGCCAGTGGGAAGACCAAAAACATTCAGTACTTC
clone size: -; V gene: TRBV4-1; CDR3 length: 17; D gene: TRBD2; J gene: TRBJ2-7; CDR3 protein: CASSQVWVAGVAGEQYF; CDR3 DNA: TGCGCCAGCAGCCAAGTCTGGGTAGCGGGAGTAGCGGGGGAGCAGTACTTC
clone size: many; V gene: TRBV12-3/TRBV12-4; CDR3 length: 17; D gene: TRBD2; J gene: TRBJ2-3; CDR3 protein: CASSSSSGGRSTDTQYF; CDR3 DNA: TGTGCCAGCAGTTCATCAAGCGGGGGGCGGAGCACAGATACGCAGTATTTT
clone size: few; V gene: TRBV5-1; CDR3 length: 14; D gene: TRBD2; J gene: TRBJ2-5; CDR3 protein: CASTRGGKINEQYF; CDR3 DNA: TGCGCCAGCACCCGGGGGGGTAAGATAAATGAGCAGTACTTC
clone size: many; V gene: TRBV12-3/TRBV12-4; CDR3 length: 13; D gene: -; J gene: TRBJ1-5; CDR3 protein: CASSPQGGQPQHF; CDR3 DNA: TGTGCCAGCAGCCCCCAGGGAGGTCAGCCCCAGCATTTT